Listed here are 20 T cell receptor beta chains from one sample, sequenced in a study of T cells after yellow fever vaccination. One entry per CDR3 protein, called by TCRdb with MiXCR from the 5' RACE reads. Altogether 250,000 to 350,000 distinct CDR3 sequences are present, approximately 7% being singletons, with the ten largest covering roughly a sixth. The starting material was PBMCs, obtained approximately 40 days after the first yellow fever vaccination. These receptors came from a man aged 18 to 29 who received the YFV17D yellow fever vaccine.

The V and J genes are TRBV2 and TRBJ1-6; a possible D gene is TRBD1 (6 bases). Germline V gene data show CDR1 as SNHLY and CDR2 as FYNNEI. V gave up 5 bases and J gave up 4 bases, with 12 bases separating them. The CDR3 runs to 15 residues. CDR3 residues: CASSMEGGYNSPLHF. CDR3 in DNA: TGTGCCAGCAGTATGGAGGGGGGGTATAATTCACCCCTCCACTTT.

The chain is built from TRBV10-3 and TRBJ2-7; D not resolved. CDR1 ENHRY and CDR2 SYGVKD come from the germline V gene. Trimming shortened V by 8 bases and J by 2 bases, and 7 bases separated the two germline ends. CDR3 length equals 11 residues. The CDR3 DNA reads TGTGCCATCTGTGGCACCTACGAGCAGTACTTC. Translated, it gives CAICGTYEQYF.

This chain connects TRBV4-2 to TRBJ1-2; perhaps TRBD1 as D (6 bases). Germline CDR1 is LGHNA and CDR2 is YNFKEQ. With 0 bases removed from V and 7 bases from J, the gap between germline ends came to 15 bases. The CDR3 runs 15 residues. The CDR3 DNA reads TGTGCCAGCAGCCAAGAAAGGGGGGGGCTGGCTGGCTACACCTTC. It yields the protein CASSQERGGLAGYTF.

The rearrangement joins TRBV7-2 to TRBJ2-3; D is perhaps TRBD1 or TRBD2 (6 bases each). This CDR3 region has 14 residues. V dropped 7 bases and J dropped 1 base, with 12 bases sitting between them. Germline loops: CDR1 SGHTA, CDR2 FQGNSA. CDR3 nucleotide sequence: TGTGCCAGCACCGGAGGGGGGCGCACAGATACGCAGTATTTT. Protein product: CASTGGGRTDTQYF. Combining the CDR3 with reference TRBV7-2 and TRBJ2-3 gives the whole variable domain GAGVSQSPSNKVTEKGKDVELRCDPISGHTALYWYRQSLGQGLEFLIYFQGNSAPDKSGLPSDRFSAERTGGSVSTLTIQRTQQEDSAVYLCASTGGGRTDTQYFGPGTRLTVL.

This clonotype was recorded a few times. V and J are TRBV5-1 and TRBJ2-7; a possible D gene is TRBD1 (5 bases). Trimming removed 1 base at V and 4 bases at J, with 15 bases between. The germline gives CDR1 SGHRS, CDR2 YFSETQ. This CDR3 is 15 amino acids long. For the CDR3, the DNA is TGCGCCAGCAGCTTGACAGGAATGGTGGGATACGAGCAGTACTTC. Its protein is CASSLTGMVGYEQYF. Variable domain in full (rest from reference TRBV5-1 and TRBJ2-7): KAGVTQTPRYLIKTRGQQVTLSCSPISGHRSVSWYQQTPGQGLQFLFEYFSETQRNKGNFPGRFSGRQFSNSRSEMNVSTLELGDSALYLCASSLTGMVGYEQYFGPGTRLTVT.

Only a few counts were recorded for this clonotype. The CDR3, as DNA: TGTGCCAGCAGTTCCCCAGCGGGGGGTGGCGAGACCCAGTACTTC. Translating gives CASSSPAGGGETQYF. This chain joins TRBV28 and TRBJ2-5; the match to TRBD2 covers 9 bases. Trimming removed 4 bases from V and 5 bases from J; junction bases left unmatched: 8. This CDR3 comprises 15 residues. Per the germline V gene, CDR1 is MDHEN and CDR2 is SYDVKM. Full variable domain (remainder filled in from reference TRBV28 and TRBJ2-5): DVKVTQSSRYLVKRTGEKVFLECVQDMDHENMFWYRQDPGLGLRLIYFSYDVKMKEKGDIPEGYSVSREKKERFSLILESASTNQTSMYLCASSSPAGGGETQYFGPGTRLLVL.

This rearrangement joins TRBV20-1 to TRBJ2-6, with 8 positions matching TRBD2. CDR3 size: 16 residues. The V and J ends lost 5 bases and 0 bases, in that order; junction bases with no gene match: 6. Germline loops: CDR1 DFQATT, CDR2 SNEGSKA (reference sequence). The chain's CDR3 is CSAGAGASSGANVLTF. Here the CDR3 DNA reads TGCAGTGCTGGAGCGGGGGCCTCCTCTGGGGCCAACGTCCTGACTTTC.

The rearrangement uses TRBV6-5 and TRBJ1-2; the D is unclear. Germline V lookup: CDR1 MNHEY, CDR2 SVGAGI. The CDR3 runs to 13 residues. With 3 bases removed from V and 4 bases from J, the gap between germline ends came to 9 bases. The CDR3 spells CASSYGELYGYTF. The DNA for the CDR3 is TGTGCCAGCAGTTATGGGGAACTCTATGGCTACACCTTC.

This clonotype was seen more than once but under ten times. This chain uses TRBV24-1 with TRBJ2-3; TRBD1 matches at 9 bases. CDR1 KGHDR and CDR2 SFDVKD come from the germline V gene. The CDR3 is made up of 15 amino acids. J lost 4 bases, V lost 4 bases, and 5 bases had no gene match. The CDR3 loop is CATSEGTGIPDTQYF. The CDR3 bases are TGTGCCACCAGTGAGGGGACAGGGATCCCAGATACGCAGTATTTT.

This clonotype was recorded a few times. This sequence joins TRBV7-2 and TRBJ2-3; TRBD2 matches 11 bases. With 5 bases clipped from V and 5 bases from J, the junction kept 3 bases outside the gene matches. This CDR3 is 14 amino acids long. From germline, CDR1 is SGHTA and CDR2 FQGNSA. CDR3 nucleotide sequence: TGTGCCAGCAGCCCGGGGACTAGCGGAGATACGCAGTATTTT. This translates into CASSPGTSGDTQYF. Using reference TRBV7-2 and TRBJ2-3 for the parts outside the CDR3, the full variable domain is GAGVSQSPSNKVTEKGKDVELRCDPISGHTALYWYRQSLGQGLEFLIYFQGNSAPDKSGLPSDRFSAERTGGSVSTLTIQRTQQEDSAVYLCASSPGTSGDTQYFGPGTRLTVL.

The rearrangement joins TRBV5-4 to TRBJ2-3; D is undetermined. The CDR3 covers 14 residues. V gave up 0 bases and J gave up 6 bases, with 11 bases separating them. The germline gives CDR1 SGHNT, CDR2 YYREEE (reference sequence). CDR3 in amino acids: CASSLVEAQDTQYF. CDR3 DNA: TGTGCCAGCAGCTTGGTCGAAGCACAGGATACGCAGTATTTT.

The sample holds a few counts of this clonotype. J is TRBJ2-2 and V is TRBV30; TRBD2 aligns across 10 bases. The CDR3 runs 14 residues. The trim removed 3 bases at V and 4 bases at J, leaving 2 bases unmatched. Looked up from germline, CDR1 is GTSNPN and CDR2 is SVGIG (reference sequence). The CDR3 DNA reads as TGTGCCTGGAGAGCGGGGGGGGGCACCGGGGAGCTGTTTTTT. Residues: CAWRAGGGTGELFF.

This clonotype was observed a few times. This sequence joins TRBV4-1 and TRBJ2-3; D remains unclear. Trimming cost V 0 bases and J 7 bases, with 5 bases left between them. CDR1 is MGHRA and CDR2 is YSYEKL in the germline V gene. The CDR3 sequence is 12 residues long. CDR3 residues: CASSQEKNTQYF. CDR3 in DNA: TGCGCCAGCAGCCAAGAAAAGAATACGCAGTATTTT.

This clonotype was detected many times. The chain combines TRBV7-2 with TRBJ2-3, with D possibly being TRBD1 (5 bases). CDR1 is SGHTA and CDR2 is FQGNSA in the germline V gene. CDR3 length: 16 residues. Trimming took off 0 bases at V and 0 bases at J, with 10 bases between the two ends. CDR3 amino acids: CASSLAPWGSTDTQYF. The CDR3 nucleotides are TGTGCCAGCAGCTTAGCGCCGTGGGGCAGCACAGATACGCAGTATTTT. Full variable domain (remainder filled in from reference TRBV7-2 and TRBJ2-3): GAGVSQSPSNKVTEKGKDVELRCDPISGHTALYWYRQSLGQGLEFLIYFQGNSAPDKSGLPSDRFSAERTGGSVSTLTIQRTQQEDSAVYLCASSLAPWGSTDTQYFGPGTRLTVL.

This clonotype was counted a few times. The CDR3 loop reads CASSQDLRGALPQQETQYF. The CDR3 DNA reads as TGCGCCAGCAGCCAAGATCTGCGGGGGGCCTTACCCCAACAAGAGACCCAGTACTTC. The chain joins TRBV4-1 to TRBJ2-5; 8 nucleotides match TRBD2. Trimming took 0 bases from V and 2 from J; bases not matched to a gene: 14. The CDR3 has 19 residues. The germline CDR1 and CDR2 sequences are MGHRA and YSYEKL.

This chain connects TRBV5-5 to TRBJ2-7, with a weak D call TRBD1 (6 bases). Looked up from germline, CDR1 is SGHKS and CDR2 is YYEKEE (reference sequence). The CDR3 is made up of 14 amino acids. Trimming cost V 2 bases and J 4 bases, with 13 bases left between them. This CDR3 reads CASSFPGTPYEQYF. CDR3 coding DNA: TGTGCCAGCAGCTTCCCCGGGACACCATACGAGCAGTACTTC.

This clonotype showed up many times. The rearrangement joins TRBV29-1 to TRBJ2-7, with TRBD1 matching 10 bases. The V segment lost 1 base and the J segment 6 bases; nucleotides outside the gene matches: 9. The germline V gene encodes CDR1 SQVTM and CDR2 ANQGSEA. CDR3 length: 15 residues. DNA for the CDR3: TGCAGCGTTGAAGGCTCGGGACAGGGGTTTAGCGAGCAGTACTTC. Its translation: CSVEGSGQGFSEQYF.

The V call is TRBV4-3, the J call TRBJ2-1; the D is unclear. The V end lost 0 bases, the J end lost 2 bases, and 17 bases lay between the germline ends. Germline CDR1 and CDR2: LGHNA and YSLEER. This CDR3 region has 18 residues. CDR3 loop: CASSQEVGLSIAYNEQFF. The DNA for the CDR3 is TGCGCCAGCAGCCAAGAAGTTGGCCTTTCGATTGCCTACAATGAGCAGTTCTTC.

This clonotype turned up a few times. J is TRBJ2-2 and V is TRBV6-2 or TRBV6-3; no clear D. Trimming shortened V by 7 bases and J by 6 bases, and 9 bases separated the two germline ends. This CDR3 comprises 12 residues. The germline CDR1 and CDR2 sequences are MNHEY and SVGEGT. The CDR3 protein is CASTEVPGELFF. CDR3 sequence (DNA): TGTGCCAGCACGGAAGTTCCCGGGGAGCTGTTTTTT.

The rearrangement uses TRBV7-2 and TRBJ2-2; 10 bases line up with TRBD1. Germline V gives CDR1 SGHTA, CDR2 FQGNSA. V lost 2 bases, J lost 5 bases, and 8 bases stayed unmatched. The CDR3 spans 17 residues. The CDR3 coding sequence is TGTACCAGCAGCTTACTCCGACCGGGACAGGGGACCGGGGAGCTGTTTTTT. Protein: CTSSLLRPGQGTGELFF. The full variable domain, with the rest looked up from reference TRBV7-2 and TRBJ2-2, is GAGVSQSPSNKVTEKGKDVELRCDPISGHTALYWYRQSLGQGLEFLIYFQGNSAPDKSGLPSDRFSAERTGGSVSTLTIQRTQQEDSAVYLCTSSLLRPGQGTGELFFGEGSRLTVL.